This T cell receptor beta chain is drawn from a study of blood T cell repertoires in COVID-19. Turning to the study itself: T cells, B-cell-depleted T cells, or PBMCs provided the cDNA or gDNA that served as material.

Authors' methods: Nucleated cell counts were estimated from reference gene primer amplification. TCRdb keeps only in-frame clones here, not all; method: immunoSEQ multiplex PCR. V and J calls and clone size are those listed in that table; D and trimming were worked out from the DNA. The sample lists over 350,000 clones; roughly 91% were seen once. V was clipped by 6 bases and J by 1 base, with 15 bases between them. The V gene's germline CDR1 is SNHLY and CDR2 FYNNEI. CDR3 length equals 16 residues. The chain links TRBV2 to TRBJ2-2, with D perhaps matching TRBD2 (6 bases). The sequenced sample was PBMCs or T cells enriched from blood (not recorded which). The receptor comes from a young woman who had recovered from COVID-19. The CDR3 loop reads CASRIEGGGNTGELFF. The CDR3, as DNA: TGTGCCAGCAGGATAGAGGGAGGTGGGAACACCGGGGAGCTGTTTTTT.